A few counts support the clone carrying this TCR beta chain. These data come from a study of blood T cells in healthy people across ages. Study as a whole: Capturing about one barcoded beta molecule per two T cells was achieved by template switching.

Next came a second PCR, run for roughly 7 to 12 cycles, which used a sample-barcoded 5' primer along with a J-beta primer mix. TCRdb reprocessed the 5' RACE reads with MiXCR, giving one entry per CDR3 protein. The sample yields about 650,000 distinct CDR3 sequences, 52% seen once. The sequenced sample consisted of blood. The origin of this receptor is a woman of 80 years or more in good health.

CDR3 loop: CASRPGGFYEQYF. The CDR3 nucleotides are TGTGCCAGCAGACCAGGGGGCTTCTACGAGCAGTACTTC. This chain joins TRBV6-2 or TRBV6-3 and TRBJ2-7, with TRBD1 identical over 8 bases. V gave up 6 bases and J gave up 3 bases; unmatched junction bases: 4. The CDR3 length is 13 residues. CDR1 is MNHEY and CDR2 is SVGEGT in the germline V gene.